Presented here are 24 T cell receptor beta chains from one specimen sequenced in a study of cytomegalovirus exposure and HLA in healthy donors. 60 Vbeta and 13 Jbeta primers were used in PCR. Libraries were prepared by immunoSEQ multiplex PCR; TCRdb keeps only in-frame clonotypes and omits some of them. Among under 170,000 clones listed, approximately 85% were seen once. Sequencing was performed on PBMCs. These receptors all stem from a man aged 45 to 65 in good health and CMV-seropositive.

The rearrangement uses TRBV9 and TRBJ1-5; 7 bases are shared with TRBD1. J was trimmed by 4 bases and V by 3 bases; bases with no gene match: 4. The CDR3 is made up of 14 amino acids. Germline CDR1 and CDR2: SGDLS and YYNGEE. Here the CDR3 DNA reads TGTGCCAGCAGCGCCCCGGGACAGAATCAGCCCCAGCATTTT. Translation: CASSAPGQNQPQHF.

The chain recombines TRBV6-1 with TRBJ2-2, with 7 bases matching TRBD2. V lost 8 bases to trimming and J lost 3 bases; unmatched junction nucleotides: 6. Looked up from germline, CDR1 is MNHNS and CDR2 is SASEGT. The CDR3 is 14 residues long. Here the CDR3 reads CASVAGEDTGELFF. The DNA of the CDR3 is TGTGCCAGCGTGGCGGGAGAAGACACCGGGGAGCTGTTTTTT.

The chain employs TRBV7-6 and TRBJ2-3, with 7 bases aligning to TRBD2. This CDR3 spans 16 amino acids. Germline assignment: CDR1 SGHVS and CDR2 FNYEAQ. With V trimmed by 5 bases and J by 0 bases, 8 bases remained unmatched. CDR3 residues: CASSGPSGTSTDTQYF. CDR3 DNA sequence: TGTGCCAGCAGCGGGCCTAGCGGAACTAGCACAGATACGCAGTATTTT.

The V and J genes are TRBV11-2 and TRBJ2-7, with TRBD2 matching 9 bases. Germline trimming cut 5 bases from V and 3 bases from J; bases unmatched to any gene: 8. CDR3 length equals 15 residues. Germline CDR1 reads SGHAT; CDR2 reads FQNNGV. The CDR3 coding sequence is TGTGCCAGCAGCCCCGCCCCACTAGCGGGCTACGAGCAGTACTTC. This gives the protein CASSPAPLAGYEQYF.

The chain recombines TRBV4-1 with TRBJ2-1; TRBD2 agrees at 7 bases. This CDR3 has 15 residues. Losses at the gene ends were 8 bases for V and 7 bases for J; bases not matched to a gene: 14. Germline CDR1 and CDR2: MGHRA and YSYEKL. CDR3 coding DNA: TGCGCCAGCGCGAGGGAGGGAGCCAGTGGGAATGAGCAGTTCTTC. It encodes CASAREGASGNEQFF.

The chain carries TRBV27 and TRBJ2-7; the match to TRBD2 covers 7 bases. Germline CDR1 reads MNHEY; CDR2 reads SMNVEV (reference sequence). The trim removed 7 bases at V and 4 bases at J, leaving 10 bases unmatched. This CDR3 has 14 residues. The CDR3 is CASKRGGRSYEQYF. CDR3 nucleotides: TGTGCCAGCAAAAGGGGCGGGAGAAGTTACGAGCAGTACTTC.

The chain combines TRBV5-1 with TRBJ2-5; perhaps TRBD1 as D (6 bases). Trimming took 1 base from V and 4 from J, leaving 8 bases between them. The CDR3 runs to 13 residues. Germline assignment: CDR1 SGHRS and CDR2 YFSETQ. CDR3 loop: CASSLQGRETQYF. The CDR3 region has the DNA TGCGCCAGCAGCTTGCAGGGGCGAGAGACCCAGTACTTC. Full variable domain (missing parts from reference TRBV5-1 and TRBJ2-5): KAGVTQTPRYLIKTRGQQVTLSCSPISGHRSVSWYQQTPGQGLQFLFEYFSETQRNKGNFPGRFSGRQFSNSRSEMNVSTLELGDSALYLCASSLQGRETQYFGPGTRLLVL.

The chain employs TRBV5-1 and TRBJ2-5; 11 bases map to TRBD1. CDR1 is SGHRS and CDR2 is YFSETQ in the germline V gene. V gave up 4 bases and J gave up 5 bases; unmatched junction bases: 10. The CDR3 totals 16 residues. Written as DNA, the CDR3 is TGCGCCAGCAGCCTGGGACAGGGGGTTATAGGCGAGACCCAGTACTTC. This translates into CASSLGQGVIGETQYF.

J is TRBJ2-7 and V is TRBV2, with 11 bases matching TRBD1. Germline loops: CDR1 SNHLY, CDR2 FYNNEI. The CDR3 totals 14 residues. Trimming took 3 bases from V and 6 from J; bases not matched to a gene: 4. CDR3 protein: CASSERTGGVEQYF. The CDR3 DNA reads TGTGCCAGCAGTGAGAGGACAGGGGGCGTCGAGCAGTACTTC.

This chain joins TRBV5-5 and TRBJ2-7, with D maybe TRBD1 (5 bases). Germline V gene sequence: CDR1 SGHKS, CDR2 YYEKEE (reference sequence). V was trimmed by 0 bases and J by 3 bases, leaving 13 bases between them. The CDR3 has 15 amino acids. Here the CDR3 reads CASSLGLGQSYEQYF. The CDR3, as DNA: TGTGCCAGCAGCTTGGGTCTCGGACAAAGCTACGAGCAGTACTTC.

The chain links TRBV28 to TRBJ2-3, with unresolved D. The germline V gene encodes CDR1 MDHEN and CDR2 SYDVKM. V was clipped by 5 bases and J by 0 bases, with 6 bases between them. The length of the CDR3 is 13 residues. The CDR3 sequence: CASSTTSTDTQYF. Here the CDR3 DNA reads TGTGCCAGCAGTACTACTAGCACAGATACGCAGTATTTT.

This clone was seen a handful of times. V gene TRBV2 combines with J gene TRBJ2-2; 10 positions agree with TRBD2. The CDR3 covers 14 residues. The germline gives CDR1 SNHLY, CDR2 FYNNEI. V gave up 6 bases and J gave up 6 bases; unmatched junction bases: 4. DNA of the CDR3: TGTGCCAGCAGGACCGGGACTAGCGCCGGGGAGCTGTTTTTT. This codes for CASRTGTSAGELFF.

The CDR3 coding sequence is TGTGCCAGCAGCCAGGGGAGGACAGATACGCAGTATTTT. This gives the protein CASSQGRTDTQYF. This sequence joins TRBV16 and TRBJ2-3, with D tentatively TRBD2 (6 bases). This CDR3 spans 13 amino acids. Trimming removed 3 bases at V and 3 bases at J, with 7 bases between. Germline V lookup: CDR1 KGHSY, CDR2 FQNENV.

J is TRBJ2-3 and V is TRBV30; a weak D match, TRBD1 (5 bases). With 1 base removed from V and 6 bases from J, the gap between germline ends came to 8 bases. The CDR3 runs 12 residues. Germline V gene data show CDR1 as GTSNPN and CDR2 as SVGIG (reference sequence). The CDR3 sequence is CAWSAQGDTQYF. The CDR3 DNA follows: TGTGCCTGGAGTGCTCAGGGCGATACGCAGTATTTT. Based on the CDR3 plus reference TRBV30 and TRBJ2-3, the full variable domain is SQTIHQWPATLVQPVGSPLSLECTVEGTSNPNLYWYRQAAGRGLQLLFYSVGIGQISSEVPQNLSASRPQDRQFILSSKKLLLSDSGFYLCAWSAQGDTQYFGPGTRLTVL.

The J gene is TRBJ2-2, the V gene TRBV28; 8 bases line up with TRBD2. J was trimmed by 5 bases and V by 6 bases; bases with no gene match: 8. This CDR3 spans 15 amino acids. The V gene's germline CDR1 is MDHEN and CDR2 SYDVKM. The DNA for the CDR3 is TGTGCCAGCAGCCCCGGGAGGGTGGGGACCGGGGAGCTGTTTTTT. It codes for CASSPGRVGTGELFF. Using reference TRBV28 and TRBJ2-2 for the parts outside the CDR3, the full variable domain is DVKVTQSSRYLVKRTGEKVFLECVQDMDHENMFWYRQDPGLGLRLIYFSYDVKMKEKGDIPEGYSVSREKKERFSLILESASTNQTSMYLCASSPGRVGTGELFFGEGSRLTVL.

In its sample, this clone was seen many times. The CDR3 spells CASPSGGKTYEQYF. The CDR3 region has the DNA TGTGCCAGCCCCTCCGGCGGGAAAACCTACGAGCAGTACTTC. V is TRBV9 and J is TRBJ2-7; a possible D gene is TRBD2 (6 bases). The V end lost 7 bases, the J end lost 2 bases, and 16 bases lay between the germline ends. Germline assignment: CDR1 SGDLS and CDR2 YYNGEE. CDR3 length equals 14 residues.

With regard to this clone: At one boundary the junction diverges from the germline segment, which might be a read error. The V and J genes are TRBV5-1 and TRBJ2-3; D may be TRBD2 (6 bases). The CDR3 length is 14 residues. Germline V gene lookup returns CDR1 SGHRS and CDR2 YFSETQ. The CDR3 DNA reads TGCGCCAGCAGCTTGGATACTAGCAAAGATACGCAGTATTTT. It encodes CASSLDTSKDTQYF.

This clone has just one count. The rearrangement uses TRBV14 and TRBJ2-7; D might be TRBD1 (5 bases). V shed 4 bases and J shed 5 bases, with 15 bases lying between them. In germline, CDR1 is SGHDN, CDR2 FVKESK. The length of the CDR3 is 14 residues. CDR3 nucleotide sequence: TGTGCCAGCAGCCCTTCCTCAGGGATCAACGAGCAGTACTTC. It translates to CASSPSSGINEQYF.

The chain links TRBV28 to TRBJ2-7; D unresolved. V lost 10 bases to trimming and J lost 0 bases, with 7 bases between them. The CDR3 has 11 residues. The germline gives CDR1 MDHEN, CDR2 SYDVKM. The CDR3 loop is CAISYSYEQYF. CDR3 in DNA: TGTGCCATTTCCTACTCCTACGAGCAGTACTTC. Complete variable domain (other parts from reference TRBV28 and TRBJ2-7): DVKVTQSSRYLVKRTGEKVFLECVQDMDHENMFWYRQDPGLGLRLIYFSYDVKMKEKGDIPEGYSVSREKKERFSLILESASTNQTSMYLCAISYSYEQYFGPGTRLTVT.

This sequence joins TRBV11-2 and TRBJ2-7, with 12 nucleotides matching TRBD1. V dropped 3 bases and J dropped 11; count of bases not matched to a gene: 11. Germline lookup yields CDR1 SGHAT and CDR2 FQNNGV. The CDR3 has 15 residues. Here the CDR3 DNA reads TGTGCCAGCAGCTTCGGTCGGGGACAGGGGGCCCCAAAGTACTTC. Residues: CASSFGRGQGAPKYF.

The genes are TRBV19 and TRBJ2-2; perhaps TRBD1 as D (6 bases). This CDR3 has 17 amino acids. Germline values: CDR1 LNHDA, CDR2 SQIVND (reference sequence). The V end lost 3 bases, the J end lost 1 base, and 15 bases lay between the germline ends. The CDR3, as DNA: TGTGCCAGTAGTATTCTTAGGATGACAGGGAACACCGGGGAGCTGTTTTTT. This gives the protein CASSILRMTGNTGELFF.

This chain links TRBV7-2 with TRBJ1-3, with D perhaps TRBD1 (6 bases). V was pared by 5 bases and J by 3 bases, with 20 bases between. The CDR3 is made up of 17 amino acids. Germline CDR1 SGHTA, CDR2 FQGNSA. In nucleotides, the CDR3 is TGTGCCAGCAGCCGATTCGCCGGGGGGGCGAGTGGAAACACCATATATTTT. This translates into CASSRFAGGASGNTIYF.

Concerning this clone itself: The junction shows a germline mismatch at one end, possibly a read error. The CDR3 protein is CASTAPGQLSYEQHF. The CDR3, as DNA: TGTGCCAGCACCGCTCCGGGACAGCTTTCCTACGAGCAGCACTTC. This chain joins TRBV6-6 and TRBJ2-7; TRBD1 matches 7 bases. From germline, CDR1 is MNHNY and CDR2 SVGAGI (reference sequence). The CDR3 consists of 15 residues.

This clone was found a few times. CDR3 residues: CASSFGTGLNTIYF. CDR3 DNA: TGCGCCAGCAGCTTCGGGACAGGGCTAAACACCATATATTTT. The V call is TRBV5-1, the J call TRBJ1-3; 9 positions match TRBD1. The CDR3 extends over 14 amino acids. Trimming removed 2 bases from V and 6 bases from J; junction bases left unmatched: 3. Per the germline V gene, CDR1 is SGHRS and CDR2 is YFSETQ.